This is a list of T cell receptor beta chains from one sample in a study. TCRdb called the 5' RACE reads again in MiXCR, with one record for every CDR3 protein. The sample includes 9,500 to 15,000 distinct CDR3 sequences, roughly 51% of them seen just once. The sequenced material came from tumor-infiltrating Tregs sorted from the breast tumor. The receptors shown here come from a female donor with breast cancer. Both conserved end residues are part of each CDR3. The order of the fields is V gene, J gene, D gene, clone size, CDR3 protein, CDR3 DNA. A D gene is named only where the DNA matches it firmly. Size tells how often a clone was seen (once, few, many) or the class of an expanded clone, and some rows leave it out.

>TRBV25-1|TRBJ2-1|NA|NA
CASRDSNEQFF
TGTGCCAGCAGAGACAGCAATGAGCAGTTCTTC
>TRBV7-2|TRBJ2-6|TRBD1|NA
CASSPGQGGSGANVLTF
TGTGCCAGCAGCCCAGGACAGGGGGGGTCTGGGGCCAACGTCCTGACTTTC
>TRBV7-6|TRBJ2-2|NA|NA
CASSPGNSGELFF
TGTGCCAGCAGCCCCGGTAATTCCGGGGAGCTGTTTTTT
>TRBV9|TRBJ1-6|NA|once
CASSVSGTRGSPLHF
TGTGCCAGCAGCGTTTCCGGGACCCGGGGTTCACCCCTCCACTTT
>TRBV4-3|TRBJ2-5|NA|NA
CASSQDIVRRETQYF
TGCGCCAGCAGCCAAGATATTGTAAGGAGGGAGACCCAGTACTTC
>TRBV29-1|TRBJ2-1|TRBD1|NA
CSVEIQGASYNEQFF
TGCAGCGTTGAGATCCAGGGGGCTTCCTACAATGAGCAGTTCTTC
>TRBV28|TRBJ1-2|NA|NA
CASKNRPNYGYTF
TGTGCCAGCAAGAACAGGCCTAACTATGGCTACACCTTC
>TRBV20-1|TRBJ2-1|TRBD1|NA
CSAGSHRDRGPRQFF
TGCAGTGCTGGATCACACCGGGACAGGGGGCCCAGGCAGTTCTTC
>TRBV10-3|TRBJ2-3|NA|few
CATAAPGGSDTQYF
TGTGCCACCGCCGCGCCAGGGGGGTCAGATACGCAGTATTTT
>TRBV12-3/TRBV12-4|TRBJ1-5|NA|large
CASRAGTGVAQHF
TGTGCCAGCAGGGCGGGTACGGGGGTGGCCCAGCATTTT
>TRBV12-3/TRBV12-4|TRBJ2-1|NA|NA
CASSLSQLESF
TGTGCTAGCAGTTTGTCCCAGCTGGAGTCCTTC
>TRBV4-3|TRBJ2-3|NA|NA
CASSQEGPGDTQYF
TGCGCCAGCAGCCAAGAGGGGCCTGGGGATACGCAGTATTTT
>TRBV6-5|TRBJ2-5|TRBD1|NA
CASRDRRGETQYF
TGTGCCAGCCGGGACAGGAGGGGCGAGACCCAGTACTTC
>TRBV20-1|TRBJ1-4|NA|NA
CSLTQSPTNEKLFF
TGCAGTCTTACCCAGTCCCCAACTAATGAAAAACTGTTTTTT
>TRBV5-1|TRBJ1-2|NA|few
CASSLYTRDGYTF
TGCGCCAGCAGCTTGTATACCAGGGATGGCTACACCTTC